This TCR beta chain came from a study of patients and donors after allogeneic stem cell transplantation. This clonotype was detected a few times. TCRdb ran MiXCR on the RT-PCR reads and lists one entry per CDR3 protein. The sample contains 2,700 or so distinct CDR3 sequences, roughly 15% of which appear only once. The clonotype was recovered from a human donor who was either an allogeneic HSCT recipient or a stem cell or donor lymphocyte infusion donor (not recorded which). It is not recorded whose cells these are; they may come from a transplant donor. The source material was blood, either unsorted or a sorted T cell fraction (not recorded which).

CDR3 in DNA: TGTGCCAGCAGTCAGGACAGTACCTATGGCTACACCTTC. Translating gives CASSQDSTYGYTF. The chain has TRBV2 and TRBJ1-2; D is possibly TRBD1 (6 bases). CDR3 length: 13 residues. V was cut by 5 bases and J by 4 bases, with 11 bases left in between. Germline V gene sequence: CDR1 SNHLY, CDR2 FYNNEI.